A single sample is the source of the 29 T cell receptor beta chains below, sequenced in a study of shared clonotypes between healthy human individuals. Sequencing used immunoSEQ multiplex PCR; TCRdb keeps in-frame clones, though not all of them. The repertoire has fewer than 600,000 clones, about 85% of them found once; the top ten carry around 13%. Input material: PBMCs. These receptors all come from a woman between 40 and 50 years old in good health. Some clones in this sample may be carry-over from other donors' samples.

In this sample, this clone turned up once. This rearrangement joins TRBV6-5 to TRBJ2-5; 8 nucleotides align to TRBD2. Trimming at V came to 7 bases and at J to 4 bases, leaving 5 bases not matched to a gene. The length of the CDR3 is 13 residues. Germline CDR1 is MNHEY and CDR2 is SVGAGI. The CDR3 nucleotides read TGTGCCAGCACCGATCTAGCGGGAGAGACCCAGTACTTC. Translating it yields CASTDLAGETQYF.

The genes are TRBV6-5 and TRBJ1-5, with D unclear. The germline CDR1 and CDR2 sequences are MNHEY and SVGAGI. V was clipped by 2 bases and J by 7 bases, with 9 bases between them. This CDR3 region has 13 residues. CDR3 amino acids: CASSYHPLQPQHF. The CDR3 DNA follows: TGTGCCAGCAGTTACCATCCGCTCCAGCCCCAGCATTTT.

CDR3 nucleotides: TGTGCCAGAGGACGGCTTCCCATCTACGAGCAGTACTTC. Translating it yields CARGRLPIYEQYF. This sequence joins TRBV9 and TRBJ2-7; no clear D. Trimming took 8 bases from V and 3 from J, leaving 15 bases between them. The CDR3 spans 13 residues. Germline V gene sequence: CDR1 SGDLS, CDR2 YYNGEE.

Of note for this clone: At one end the junction does not follow the germline gene, possibly because of a read error. J is TRBJ2-5 and V is TRBV7-7; TRBD2 is a possible D gene (5 bases). The CDR3 is made up of 14 amino acids. CDR1 and CDR2 (germline): SSHAT, FNYEAQ (reference sequence). DNA of the CDR3: TGTGCTAGCAGCTTAGATCTAGCACAAGAGACCCAGTACTTC. Translation: CASSLDLAQETQYF.

This clone was counted only a few times. The chain combines TRBV28 with TRBJ1-3; no clear D. In germline, CDR1 is MDHEN, CDR2 SYDVKM. This CDR3 has 15 residues. Trimming stripped 3 bases from V and 4 bases from J, with 13 bases between. CDR3 sequence: CASSFPGQAGNTIYF. CDR3 DNA sequence: TGTGCCAGCAGTTTCCCCGGCCAAGCGGGAAACACCATATATTTT.

The chain links TRBV19 to TRBJ1-5; no firm D call. The CDR3 contains 15 residues. The V gene's germline CDR1 is LNHDA and CDR2 SQIVND (reference sequence). V was shortened by 2 bases and J by 7 bases, with 15 bases between the two germline ends. CDR3 bases: TGTGCCAGTAGTATAAGAAGGCCGGATGCCCAGCCCCAGCATTTT. Translating gives CASSIRRPDAQPQHF.

V is TRBV9 and J is TRBJ2-1; 7 nucleotides align to TRBD1. CDR1 is SGDLS and CDR2 is YYNGEE in the germline V gene. With V trimmed by 2 bases and J by 4 bases, 6 bases remained unmatched. The CDR3 runs to 15 residues. CDR3 protein: CASSVGQSLYNEQFF. CDR3 DNA: TGTGCCAGCAGCGTGGGACAGAGTCTATACAATGAGCAGTTCTTC.

The V and J genes are TRBV2 and TRBJ2-1, with unresolved D. Germline values: CDR1 SNHLY, CDR2 FYNNEI. V lost 4 bases, J lost 6 bases, and 10 bases lay in between. The CDR3 contains 13 residues. CDR3 coding DNA: TGTGCCAGCAGTGCTAGGGTGGGCAATGAGCAGTTCTTC. It yields the protein CASSARVGNEQFF.

The chain is built from TRBV5-1 and TRBJ2-7; D gene unclear. This CDR3 spans 14 amino acids. The germline gives CDR1 SGHRS, CDR2 YFSETQ. The ends were cut back, 0 bases at V and 3 bases at J, with 10 bases in the middle. CDR3 in DNA: TGCGCCAGCAGCTTGGACCCGGAGAACTACGAGCAGTACTTC. Amino acid sequence: CASSLDPENYEQYF.

This clone has just a few counts. The chain couples TRBV29-1 to TRBJ2-5; no clear D gene. Trimming removed 4 bases from V and 2 bases from J, with 11 bases in between. CDR3 length equals 13 residues. The V gene's germline CDR1 is SQVTM and CDR2 ANQGSEA. CDR3 sequence: CSVVPPTQETQYF. DNA for the CDR3: TGCAGCGTTGTTCCCCCGACGCAAGAGACCCAGTACTTC.

This clone was picked up many times. The V gene is TRBV7-8, the J gene TRBJ2-7; D perhaps matches TRBD1 (7 bases). This CDR3 spans 14 amino acids. Germline V gene sequence: CDR1 SGHVS, CDR2 FQNEAQ. V lost 5 bases and J 5 bases, leaving 16 bases between the germline ends. The chain's CDR3 is CASSQGGPRDEQYF. CDR3 bases: TGTGCCAGCAGCCAGGGGGGCCCCCGAGACGAGCAGTACTTC.

This chain connects TRBV21-1 to TRBJ1-2; TRBD1 is the table's D call, not checked against the DNA. TRBV21-1 counts as a pseudogene. The CDR3 has 19 residues. The CDR3 is CASSKRKRGTEQRNYGYTF. The CDR3 coding sequence is TGTGCCAGCAGCAAACGGAAGCGAGGGACAGAACAACGCAACTATGGCTACACCTTC.

In its sample, this clone was seen once. The chain has TRBV7-9 and TRBJ2-7; D assignment may be TRBD1 or TRBD2 (5 bases each). This CDR3 comprises 17 residues. V was shortened by 3 bases and J by 1 base, with 19 bases between the two germline ends. The germline gives CDR1 SEHNR, CDR2 FQNEAQ (reference sequence). The CDR3 is CASSLPPPVGESYEQYF. CDR3 DNA sequence: TGTGCCAGCAGCTTGCCACCTCCAGTGGGGGAATCCTACGAGCAGTACTTC.

This chain links TRBV19 with TRBJ2-4; the D is unclear. V lost 5 bases and J 7 bases, leaving 18 bases between the germline ends. Germline lookup yields CDR1 LNHDA and CDR2 SQIVND (reference sequence). There are 15 residues in the CDR3. CDR3 nucleotide sequence: TGTGCCAGTAGTTCCAACACGGTCCCTGGGAACATTCAGTACTTC. It encodes CASSSNTVPGNIQYF.

This clone has a single count. The chain combines TRBV15 with TRBJ2-1; TRBD1 aligns across 7 bases. The germline V gene has CDR1 LNHNV and CDR2 YYDKDF (reference sequence). V dropped 3 bases and J dropped 2; count of bases not matched to a gene: 1. The CDR3 sequence is 14 residues long. The CDR3: CATSSGTAYNEQFF. CDR3 nucleotides: TGTGCCACCAGCAGTGGGACAGCCTACAATGAGCAGTTCTTC.

The chain employs TRBV7-2 and TRBJ2-7, with D unclear. CDR1 is SGHTA and CDR2 is FQGNSA in the germline V gene. V gave up 3 bases and J gave up 0 bases, with 9 bases separating them. The CDR3 length is 14 residues. The CDR3 region has the DNA TGTGCCAGCAGCTTCGAACAGAGCTCCTACGAGCAGTACTTC. Translation: CASSFEQSSYEQYF.

The chain employs TRBV5-1 and TRBJ2-7; 10 bases align to TRBD2. The CDR3 spans 15 residues. V was clipped by 0 bases and J by 4 bases; unmatched bases: 4. Per the germline V gene, CDR1 is SGHRS and CDR2 is YFSETQ. CDR3 nucleotide sequence: TGCGCCAGCAGCTTGGTCGGACTAGCGGTATACGAGCAGTACTTC. Amino acids: CASSLVGLAVYEQYF.

The CDR3 DNA reads as TGCGCCAGCAGCTTGCATGGCAGTTACTACGAGCAGTACTTC. Amino acid sequence: CASSLHGSYYEQYF. The V gene is TRBV5-1, the J gene TRBJ2-7; D gene unclear. Germline V gene data show CDR1 as SGHRS and CDR2 as YFSETQ. The CDR3 totals 14 residues. With 1 base removed from V and 3 bases from J, the gap between germline ends came to 11 bases.

Comments on this clone: A much larger clone sits a single nucleotide away, making a read error possible. The genes are TRBV7-8 and TRBJ1-1; no definite D call. This CDR3 is built from 11 residues. The germline gives CDR1 SGHVS, CDR2 FQNEAQ. V lost 2 bases, J lost 3 bases, and 1 base lay in between. CDR3 region: CASSLYTEAFF. The CDR3 bases are TGTGCCAGCAGCTTATACACTGAAGCTTTCTTT.

The V call is TRBV7-9, the J call TRBJ2-5; 9 bases are a match to TRBD1. This CDR3 is 14 amino acids long. With V trimmed by 3 bases and J by 4 bases, 3 bases remained unmatched. Germline assignment: CDR1 SEHNR and CDR2 FQNEAQ (reference sequence). The CDR3 protein is CASSFNRGRETQYF. The CDR3 DNA sequence: TGTGCCAGCAGCTTCAACAGGGGGCGAGAGACCCAGTACTTC.

The gene calls are TRBV30 and TRBJ1-4; 7 bases match TRBD1. Trimming took 5 bases from V and 2 from J; bases not matched to a gene: 5. The CDR3 extends over 14 amino acids. Germline V gene sequence: CDR1 GTSNPN, CDR2 SVGIG (reference sequence). CDR3 DNA: TGTGCCTGGGCCACAGGGGTTACTAATGAAAAACTGTTTTTT. Translated: CAWATGVTNEKLFF. Supplemented by reference TRBV30 and TRBJ1-4, the full variable domain reads SQTIHQWPATLVQPVGSPLSLECTVEGTSNPNLYWYRQAAGRGLQLLFYSVGIGQISSEVPQNLSASRPQDRQFILSSKKLLLSDSGFYLCAWATGVTNEKLFFGSGTQLSVL.

This clone was seen only once. The V call is TRBV5-1, the J call TRBJ2-3; tentatively, D is TRBD2 (6 bases). Germline V gene lookup returns CDR1 SGHRS and CDR2 YFSETQ. CDR3 length: 12 residues. V gave up 5 bases and J gave up 4 bases, with 8 bases separating them. The CDR3 sequence is CASSWEADTQYF. Here the CDR3 DNA reads TGCGCCAGCAGTTGGGAGGCAGATACGCAGTATTTT.

The chain links TRBV2 to TRBJ2-5; 8 bases map to TRBD1. Germline V gives CDR1 SNHLY, CDR2 FYNNEI. Trimming removed 6 bases from V and 5 bases from J; junction bases left unmatched: 8. The CDR3 runs 14 residues. CDR3 protein: CASSGQGVLETQYF. CDR3 in DNA: TGTGCCAGCAGCGGACAGGGAGTCCTCGAGACCCAGTACTTC. Looking up the rest from reference TRBV2 and TRBJ2-5 gives the full variable domain: EPEVTQTPSHQVTQMGQEVILRCVPISNHLYFYWYRQILGQKVEFLVSFYNNEISEKSEIFDDQFSVERPDGSNFTLKIRSTKLEDSAMYFCASSGQGVLETQYFGPGTRLLVL.

This clone was seen only once. The chain joins TRBV7-9 to TRBJ2-1; TRBD2 agrees at 11 bases. Germline V gene lookup returns CDR1 SEHNR and CDR2 FQNEAQ (reference sequence). J was trimmed by 6 bases and V by 3 bases; bases with no gene match: 10. This CDR3 contains 17 residues. In DNA form, the CDR3 reads TGTGCCAGCAGCTTGCCGATACGACTAGCGGGGTCCAATGAGCAGTTCTTC. Encoded protein: CASSLPIRLAGSNEQFF.

This chain connects TRBV2 to TRBJ2-2; the D gene is possibly TRBD2 (6 bases). Trimming left V 5 bases short and J 8 bases short, with 18 bases between. CDR1 SNHLY and CDR2 FYNNEI come from the germline V gene. This CDR3 is 15 amino acids long. CDR3: CASSPGLGGRGELFF. DNA for the CDR3: TGTGCCAGCAGTCCGGGACTCGGAGGCCGAGGGGAGCTGTTTTTT.

J is TRBJ2-7 and V is TRBV18, with D possibly being TRBD1 or TRBD2 (5 bases each). This CDR3 is 15 amino acids long. Germline-derived CDR1 and CDR2 are KGHSH and LQKENI. V was cut by 3 bases and J by 5 bases, with 17 bases left in between. The CDR3 sequence is CASSPRAPMGDEQYF. The CDR3 bases are TGTGCCAGCTCACCCCGGGCTCCAATGGGGGACGAGCAGTACTTC.

This rearrangement joins TRBV15 to TRBJ2-3; the D gene is possibly TRBD2 (6 bases). The germline gives CDR1 LNHNV, CDR2 YYDKDF (reference sequence). The CDR3 loop spans 17 amino acids. With 1 base removed from V and 3 bases from J, the gap between germline ends came to 17 bases. CDR3 sequence (DNA): TGTGCCACCAGCAGAGGAGGAGGGACCTCTGGGACAGATACGCAGTATTTT. As protein: CATSRGGGTSGTDTQYF.

The CDR3 DNA sequence: TGTGCCAGCAGCAAAGAAACCCCGGAGTGGGGGGGCACTCAAGCTTTCTTT. This sequence encodes CASSKETPEWGGTQAFF. V and J are TRBV21-1 and TRBJ1-1. TRBV21-1 is classified as a pseudogene. The CDR3 has 17 residues.

The chain combines TRBV5-1 with TRBJ2-7; D is undetermined. Per germline, CDR1 SGHRS and CDR2 YFSETQ. Trimming removed 4 bases at V and 7 bases at J, with 18 bases between. This CDR3 contains 14 residues. For the CDR3, the DNA is TGCGCCAGCAGCATGGACGGATCCATGGGGGAGCAGTACTTC. Protein sequence: CASSMDGSMGEQYF.